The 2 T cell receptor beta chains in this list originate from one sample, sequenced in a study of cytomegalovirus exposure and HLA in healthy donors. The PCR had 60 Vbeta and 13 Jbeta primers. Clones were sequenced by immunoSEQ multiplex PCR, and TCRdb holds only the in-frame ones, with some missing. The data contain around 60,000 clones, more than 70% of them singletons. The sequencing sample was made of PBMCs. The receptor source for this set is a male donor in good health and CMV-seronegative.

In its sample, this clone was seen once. CDR3: CASSREGVYNSPLHF. DNA of the CDR3: TGTGCCAGCAGTCGGGAGGGGGTCTATAATTCACCCCTCCACTTT. The gene calls are TRBV7-2 and TRBJ1-6, with D possibly TRBD1 on 6 matching bases. Between the trimmed V and J ends, which lost 6 bases and 3 bases, there was a span of 12 bases. Germline V CDR1 and CDR2: SGHTA, FQGNSA. The CDR3 length is 15 residues.

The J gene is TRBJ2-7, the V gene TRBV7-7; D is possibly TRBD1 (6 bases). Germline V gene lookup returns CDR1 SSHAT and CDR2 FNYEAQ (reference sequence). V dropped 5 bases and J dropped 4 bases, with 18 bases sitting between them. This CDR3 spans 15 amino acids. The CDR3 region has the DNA TGTGCCAGCAGCCCATCCCCCGGGACACCTTACGAGCAGTACTTC. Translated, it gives CASSPSPGTPYEQYF. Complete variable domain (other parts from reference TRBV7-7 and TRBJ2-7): GAGVSQSPRYKVTKRGQDVTLRCDPISSHATLYWYQQALGQGPEFLTYFNYEAQPDKSGLPSDRFSAERPEGSISTLTIQRTEQRDSAMYRCASSPSPGTPYEQYFGPGTRLTVT.